These T cell receptor beta chains were read from a single sample in a study of metastatic and nonmetastatic thyroid tumors. MiXCR re-clonotyped the PCR reads for TCRdb. Among 15,000 to 20,000 clones listed, 29% were seen once. Sequencing was carried out using tumor tissue. Receptor source: a female donor with papillary thyroid cancer or a benign thyroid nodule (not recorded which). Some clones in this sample may be carry-over from other donors' samples. Both conserved end residues are part of each CDR3. The D gene is left open where the match is weak. Not all rows give a size; the values are once, few, many and, for expanded clones, a class.

TRBV15	TRBJ1-1	few	NA	15	TGTGCCACCAGCAGTTTCAGGGGAGGAGGTGCCGAAGCTTTCTTT	CATSSFRGGGAEAFF
TRBV27	TRBJ2-7	medium-sized	TRBD1	15	TGTGCCAGCAGACTCACCGGGACAGGGAACAACGAGCAGTACTTC	CASRLTGTGNNEQYF
TRBV2	TRBJ2-7	medium-sized	NA	14	TGTGCCAGCAGTGAACCGCCTCCAGTCTACGAGCAGTACTTC	CASSEPPPVYEQYF
TRBV20-1	TRBJ2-6	NA	TRBD1	17	TGCAGTGCTAGAGTCCAGGGGGTTAATGATGGGGCCAACGTCCTGACTTTC	CSARVQGVNDGANVLTF
TRBV7-2	TRBJ2-1	medium-sized	NA	15	TGTGCCAGCAGCGGACTTCAGGACTTCGGCTTGAGGCAGTTCTTC	CASSGLQDFGLRQFF
TRBV9	TRBJ1-5	many	NA	14	TGTGCCAGCGGCTCGGAGGGAACCAGCCAGCCCCAGCATTTT	CASGSEGTSQPQHF
TRBV19	TRBJ1-4	medium-sized	NA	13	TGTGCCAGTAGTACCTCTGGGGGTGAAAAACTGTTTTTT	CASSTSGGEKLFF
TRBV7-2	TRBJ1-2	medium-sized	NA	16	TGTGCCAGCAGCTCCTCGGGGACCGACATTAACTATGGCTACACCTTC	CASSSSGTDINYGYTF
TRBV2	TRBJ2-3	many	TRBD1	15	TGTGCCAGCAGGGTAACAGGGGGCTACACAGATACGCAGTATTTT	CASRVTGGYTDTQYF
TRBV2	TRBJ2-7	NA	TRBD1	16	TGTGCCAGCAGTGGGGGACAGGGGGCTGAGTCCTACGAGCAGTACTTC	CASSGGQGAESYEQYF
TRBV28	TRBJ2-7	medium-sized	TRBD1	14	TGTGCCAGCAGTTCCAAAGGGACAGGGATTGTGCAGTACTTC	CASSSKGTGIVQYF
TRBV19	TRBJ1-4	medium-sized	NA	20	TGTGCCAGTAGTGCCCTGGGGCCATCCGTTTTGTACGCAACTAATGAAAAACTGTTTTTT	CASSALGPSVLYATNEKLFF
TRBV28	TRBJ2-5	few	NA	14	TGTGCCAGCAGCTACTCCGCAGGGGCCGAGACCCAGTACTTC	CASSYSAGAETQYF
TRBV11-2	TRBJ1-1	NA	NA	18	TGTGCCAGCAGCTTATTTCCGACCTGGTTGATGTCGGGCACTGAAGCTTTCTTT	CASSLFPTWLMSGTEAFF